This T cell receptor (beta chain) was found in a study of T cells after yellow fever vaccination. A 5'RACE template-switching step, the method used to make TCR cDNA, added a universal primer site and UMIs. TCRdb reanalysed the 5' RACE reads using MiXCR and keeps one entry per CDR3 protein. Here the sample spans 250,000 to 400,000 distinct CDR3 sequences, over 4% being singletons. Overall study findings and caveats: Weaker, the secondary response peaked sooner, at day 5 versus 15. After the booster, about 95% of CD4 and roughly nine tenths of CD8 primary-response clones were re-detected.

Trimming removed 3 bases at V and 9 bases at J, with 14 bases between. The germline V gene has CDR1 DFQATT and CDR2 SNEGSKA (reference sequence). The CDR3 spans 12 residues. This clonotype was seen a few times. Antigen specificity is unknown. Sequenced here: PBMCs, sampled 5 days after the yellow fever booster vaccination. The chain is built from TRBV20-1 and TRBJ2-5; D possibly corresponds to TRBD2 (5 bases). The source is a young man who received the YFV17D yellow fever vaccine. The CDR3 DNA reads as TGCAGTGCTAGGGACTCTCGGATACCCCAGTACTTC. Translation: CSARDSRIPQYF.